These 20 T cell receptor beta chains originate from one sample sequenced in a study of beta chain features in type 1 diabetes. TCRB transcripts that were expressed got sequenced, as all of the isolated RNA had been reverse transcribed. Assay: immunoSEQ multiplex PCR; the TCRdb copy retains only in-frame clones and omits some. The data show about 900,000 clones, about a sixth seen once. The material sequenced was naive CD4+ T cells from blood. The source is a woman younger than 30 in good health.

This clone occurred a few times. The chain couples TRBV7-2 to TRBJ2-3; maybe TRBD2 (6 bases). CDR1 SGHTA and CDR2 FQGNSA come from the germline V gene. This CDR3 contains 14 residues. Trimming took 2 bases from V and 4 from J, leaving 10 bases between them. The CDR3 here is CASSLSGGSDTQYF. CDR3 sequence (DNA): TGTGCCAGCAGCTTATCTGGGGGGTCAGATACGCAGTATTTT.

V and J are TRBV29-1 and TRBJ2-7; maybe TRBD1 (6 bases). Trimming stripped 6 bases from V and 2 bases from J, with 14 bases between. Germline CDR1 SQVTM, CDR2 ANQGSEA. This CDR3 has 13 residues. For the CDR3, the DNA is TGCAGCGTCCTGGACAGCTTCGCCTACGAGCAGTACTTC. Encoded protein: CSVLDSFAYEQYF.

CDR3 sequence reads: CASSPPGNYEQYF. The CDR3 bases are TGTGCCAGCAGTCCCCCCGGGAACTACGAGCAGTACTTC. J is TRBJ2-7 and V is TRBV28; D is possibly TRBD2 (5 bases). Germline V gives CDR1 MDHEN, CDR2 SYDVKM. V was clipped by 5 bases and J by 3 bases, with 11 bases between them. There are 13 residues in the CDR3. Full variable domain (rest looked up from reference TRBV28 and TRBJ2-7): DVKVTQSSRYLVKRTGEKVFLECVQDMDHENMFWYRQDPGLGLRLIYFSYDVKMKEKGDIPEGYSVSREKKERFSLILESASTNQTSMYLCASSPPGNYEQYFGPGTRLTVT.

The genes are TRBV5-5 and TRBJ2-1, with TRBD2 as a possible D gene (6 bases). With 2 bases removed from V and 4 bases from J, the gap between germline ends came to 13 bases. This CDR3 is built from 15 residues. From germline, CDR1 is SGHKS and CDR2 YYEKEE (reference sequence). CDR3 coding DNA: TGTGCCAGCAGCTTACGGGGAGGAAGTTACAATGAGCAGTTCTTC. It yields the protein CASSLRGGSYNEQFF.

The chain links TRBV2 to TRBJ2-5; D call uncertain. The CDR3 totals 11 residues. Germline CDR1 SNHLY, CDR2 FYNNEI. V was shortened by 6 bases and J by 5 bases, with 7 bases between the two germline ends. The CDR3 sequence: CASRSFETQYF. Written as DNA, the CDR3 is TGTGCCAGCAGGAGCTTTGAGACCCAGTACTTC.

Points on this clone: The junction and the germline gene differ at one end; a read error may be behind it. J is TRBJ2-4 and V is TRBV29-1; TRBD1 or TRBD2 may be the D gene (5 bases each). Germline CDR1 reads SQVTM; CDR2 reads ANQGSEA. The CDR3 loop spans 14 amino acids. The chain's CDR3 is CSVEQGAGSRIRHF. CDR3 coding DNA: TGCAGCGTTGAACAGGGTGCGGGTTCTCGGATTCGGCACTTC. Filled out from reference TRBV29-1 and TRBJ2-4, the complete variable domain reads SAVISQKPSRDICQRGTSLTIQCQVDSQVTMMFWYRQQPGQSLTLIATANQGSEATYESGFVIDKFPISRPNLTFSTLTVSNMSPEDSSIYLCSVEQGAGSRIRHFGAGTRLSVL.

This clone was picked up a small number of times. This chain uses TRBV25-1 with TRBJ1-2; D gene uncertain. CDR1 and CDR2 from the germline V gene are MGHDK and SYGVNS. V was trimmed by 4 bases and J by 5 bases, leaving 17 bases between them. CDR3 length: 15 amino acids. CDR3 loop: CASSAMGSSRYGYTF. The CDR3 nucleotides read TGTGCCAGCAGTGCGATGGGTAGCAGTAGGTATGGCTACACCTTC.

The chain links TRBV7-2 to TRBJ2-1; D unclear. CDR1 and CDR2 (germline): SGHTA, FQGNSA. The CDR3 totals 12 residues. Trimming stripped 4 bases from V and 10 bases from J, with 11 bases between. CDR3 loop: CASSSTYYEQFF. The CDR3 nucleotides are TGTGCCAGCAGCTCTACATACTACGAGCAGTTCTTC. Based on the CDR3 plus reference TRBV7-2 and TRBJ2-1, the full variable domain is GAGVSQSPSNKVTEKGKDVELRCDPISGHTALYWYRQSLGQGLEFLIYFQGNSAPDKSGLPSDRFSAERTGGSVSTLTIQRTQQEDSAVYLCASSSTYYEQFFGPGTRLTVL.

This clone was recorded a few times. The V gene is TRBV6-1, the J gene TRBJ2-2, with D uncertain. The CDR3 totals 12 residues. Deletions cut 6 bases from V and 3 bases from J, with 5 bases between. Germline CDR1 MNHNS, CDR2 SASEGT. The CDR3 spells CASRPYTGELFF. For the CDR3, the DNA is TGTGCCAGCAGACCATACACCGGGGAGCTGTTTTTT.

Regarding this clone: This specimen includes other DNA sequences encoding the same CDR3. The chain employs TRBV6-5 and TRBJ2-7; 10 bases align to TRBD2. The CDR3 extends over 16 amino acids. Germline V gene sequence: CDR1 MNHEY, CDR2 SVGAGI. The V and J ends lost 0 bases and 0 bases, in that order; junction bases with no gene match: 2. The CDR3 nucleotides read TGTGCCAGCAGTTACTCGGCTAGCGGGAGCTCCTACGAGCAGTACTTC. It specifies CASSYSASGSSYEQYF.

This sequence joins TRBV19 and TRBJ2-3, with 13 bases aligning to TRBD2. The germline gives CDR1 LNHDA, CDR2 SQIVND (reference sequence). The junction had 7 bases not matched to a gene; V was cut back by 7 bases and J by 3 bases. CDR3 length: 16 amino acids. In DNA form, the CDR3 reads TGTGCCAGTACCCCTACTAGCGGGAGGGAAACAGATACGCAGTATTTT. Its translation is CASTPTSGRETDTQYF.

This clone was found a few times. J is TRBJ1-1 and V is TRBV7-2; unclear D gene. CDR3 length equals 14 residues. V gave up 5 bases and J gave up 3 bases, with 13 bases separating them. Germline lookup yields CDR1 SGHTA and CDR2 FQGNSA. CDR3 loop: CASSPLGGYTEAFF. The DNA for the CDR3 is TGTGCCAGCAGCCCGTTAGGAGGGTACACTGAAGCTTTCTTT. Combining the CDR3 with reference TRBV7-2 and TRBJ1-1 gives the whole variable domain GAGVSQSPSNKVTEKGKDVELRCDPISGHTALYWYRQSLGQGLEFLIYFQGNSAPDKSGLPSDRFSAERTGGSVSTLTIQRTQQEDSAVYLCASSPLGGYTEAFFGQGTRLTVV.

This clone was found a few times. The chain recombines TRBV9 with TRBJ2-1, with 10 nucleotides matching TRBD2. Trimming removed 6 bases from V and 2 bases from J; junction bases left unmatched: 5. This CDR3 has 15 residues. CDR1 and CDR2 (germline): SGDLS, YYNGEE. The CDR3 DNA follows: TGTGCCAGCACGCTAGCGGGAGTACCCTACAATGAGCAGTTCTTC. Its translation is CASTLAGVPYNEQFF.

This chain joins TRBV5-1 and TRBJ1-2, with D perhaps TRBD1 (6 bases). V was clipped by 0 bases and J by 2 bases, with 11 bases between them. CDR3 length: 15 residues. Germline CDR1 and CDR2: SGHRS and YFSETQ. The DNA of the CDR3 is TGCGCCAGCAGCTTGGCAAACAGGGAGAACTATGGCTACACCTTC. Translated: CASSLANRENYGYTF.

The chain combines TRBV7-2 with TRBJ1-4; possibly TRBD1 for D (5 bases). The CDR3 sequence is 14 residues long. The germline gives CDR1 SGHTA, CDR2 FQGNSA. Trimming took off 0 bases at V and 6 bases at J, with 8 bases between the two ends. CDR3 nucleotides: TGTGCCAGCAGCTTAGCAGGGGTTGATGAAAAACTGTTTTTT. It yields the protein CASSLAGVDEKLFF.

The rearrangement joins TRBV15 to TRBJ2-7, with TRBD2 as a possible D gene (6 bases). The CDR3 has 16 residues. Per germline, CDR1 LNHNV and CDR2 YYDKDF (reference sequence). Trimming pared 3 bases from V and 4 bases from J, leaving 19 bases between. CDR3 amino acids: CATSRWTDHGGYEQYF. CDR3 bases: TGTGCCACCAGCAGGTGGACGGACCACGGAGGGTACGAGCAGTACTTC.

The gene calls are TRBV7-9 and TRBJ2-1; tentative D call: TRBD2 (6 bases). V shed 5 bases and J shed 8 bases, with 13 bases lying between them. The V gene's germline CDR1 is SEHNR and CDR2 FQNEAQ (reference sequence). The CDR3 runs to 13 residues. The CDR3 DNA reads TGTGCCAGCAGCATCACTTGGGGGGATGAGCAGTTCTTC. Protein: CASSITWGDEQFF.

This sequence joins TRBV2 and TRBJ2-7; D remains unclear. Deletions cut 6 bases from V and 9 bases from J, with 18 bases between. This CDR3 region has 13 residues. CDR1 is SNHLY and CDR2 is FYNNEI in the germline V gene. The CDR3 is CASRKETRLGQYF. CDR3 nucleotides: TGTGCCAGCAGAAAAGAGACCAGACTCGGGCAGTACTTC.

The J gene is TRBJ1-1, the V gene TRBV5-1, with 7 bases that match TRBD1. This CDR3 comprises 15 residues. V lost 3 bases, J lost 0 bases, and 5 bases stayed unmatched. Germline values: CDR1 SGHRS, CDR2 YFSETQ. Written as DNA, the CDR3 is TGCGCCAGCAGCTCCCAGACAGGGTTGAACACTGAAGCTTTCTTT. It translates to CASSSQTGLNTEAFF.

CDR3: CASSLDRLTYGYTF. The CDR3 region has the DNA TGCGCCAGCAGCTTGGATAGGCTGACGTATGGCTACACCTTC. This chain connects TRBV5-1 to TRBJ1-2; D gene ambiguous. The CDR3 is 14 residues long. The germline CDR1 and CDR2 sequences are SGHRS and YFSETQ. The V end lost 0 bases, the J end lost 5 bases, and 11 bases lay between the germline ends. Looking up the rest from reference TRBV5-1 and TRBJ1-2 gives the full variable domain: KAGVTQTPRYLIKTRGQQVTLSCSPISGHRSVSWYQQTPGQGLQFLFEYFSETQRNKGNFPGRFSGRQFSNSRSEMNVSTLELGDSALYLCASSLDRLTYGYTFGSGTRLTVV.